Shown below are 17 T cell receptor beta chains from a single sample sequenced in a study of monozygotic twins with inflammatory bowel disease. TCRdb re-called the 5' RACE reads; every CDR3 protein appears as one record, without DNA. The sample yields 400,000 or so distinct CDR3 sequences, of which the top ten take up 2% to 2.5%. Sequencing used blood. The receptors stem from a human donor with ulcerative colitis or Crohn's disease, or a healthy co-twin of an affected twin (not recorded which).

V usage is TRBV7-3 and J usage is TRBJ2-2; TCRdb designates TRBD2, a call that cannot be tested without DNA. CDR1 and CDR2 (germline): SGHTA, FQGTGA. The CDR3 extends over 18 amino acids. CDR3 protein: CASSLTGLALGVTGELFF. The complete variable domain, with remaining parts taken from reference TRBV7-3 and TRBJ2-2, reads GAGVSQTPSNKVTEKGKYVELRCDPISGHTALYWYRQSLGQGPEFLIYFQGTGAADDSGLPNDRFFAVRPEGSVSTLKIQRTERGDSAVYLCASSLTGLALGVTGELFFGEGSRLTVL.

This chain joins TRBV7-9 and TRBJ2-7; TCRdb outputs TRBD1, but without DNA this stays unchecked. Looked up from germline, CDR1 is SEHNR and CDR2 is FQNEAQ (reference sequence). There are 15 residues in the CDR3. CDR3 loop: CASSLYPGAAYEQYF.

The chain couples TRBV7-2 to TRBJ2-7; TCRdb proposes TRBD1, but this gene call is untestable without DNA. Germline CDR1 and CDR2: SGHTA and FQGNSA. This CDR3 spans 13 amino acids. The CDR3 here is CASSVAPPYEQYF.

This sequence joins TRBV28 and TRBJ2-1. Germline values: CDR1 MDHEN, CDR2 SYDVKM. CDR3 length: 12 residues. The CDR3 sequence: CASSLDHNEQFF.

The V gene is TRBV6-2 or TRBV6-3, the J gene TRBJ2-6. CDR1 is MNHEY and CDR2 is SVGEGT in the germline V gene. The CDR3 totals 19 residues. CDR3 residues: CASSNLDWSQTSGANVLTF.

This chain uses TRBV7-8 with TRBJ2-1; the TRBD2 assignment by TCRdb is unverifiable without DNA. This CDR3 contains 16 residues. The germline V gene encodes CDR1 SGHVS and CDR2 FQNEAQ. The CDR3 reads CASSPYSGRSMNEQFF.

The chain is built from TRBV19 and TRBJ2-7; TCRdb outputs TRBD2, but without DNA this stays unchecked. CDR3 length equals 16 residues. Germline assignment: CDR1 LNHDA and CDR2 SQIVND (reference sequence). This chain's CDR3 is CASSLLSGSHSYEQYF.

The chain couples TRBV6-5 to TRBJ2-3; the D gene TCRdb calls, TRBD1, cannot be checked with no DNA. From germline, CDR1 is MNHEY and CDR2 SVGAGI. The CDR3 has 13 amino acids. This CDR3 is CASSYPGINTQYF.

This sequence joins TRBV20-1 and TRBJ1-1; TCRdb reports TRBD1, a call that lacks DNA to check it against. The CDR3 totals 16 residues. Germline V gene lookup returns CDR1 DFQATT and CDR2 SNEGSKA (reference sequence). The CDR3 region is CSARDAGAGLNTEAFF.

The chain recombines TRBV28 with TRBJ1-3. The V gene's germline CDR1 is MDHEN and CDR2 SYDVKM. The CDR3 runs 12 residues. This chain's CDR3 is CASSLGWNTIYF.

V is TRBV6-2 or TRBV6-3 and J is TRBJ2-3; TCRdb outputs TRBD1, but without DNA this stays unchecked. This CDR3 contains 15 residues. Germline V gene lookup returns CDR1 MNHEY and CDR2 SVGEGT. The CDR3 protein is CASSQPGTGTDTQYF.

The chain links TRBV27 to TRBJ1-1. Germline values: CDR1 MNHEY, CDR2 SMNVEV (reference sequence). This CDR3 has 14 residues. The CDR3 loop is CASSSPTVNTEAFF.

The chain has TRBV5-5 and TRBJ2-5. CDR1 and CDR2 (germline): SGHKS, YYEKEE (reference sequence). The CDR3 is 17 residues long. The CDR3 sequence: CASSSDKLRGYQETQYF.

V gene TRBV5-1 combines with J gene TRBJ1-4. Germline lookup yields CDR1 SGHRS and CDR2 YFSETQ. The CDR3 is 15 residues long. CDR3 amino acids: CASSLGVGDLEKLFF.

CDR3 amino acids: CASRAGGQNTGELFF. The J gene is TRBJ2-2, the V gene TRBV9; there is no DNA to check the TCRdb D call of TRBD1. This CDR3 spans 15 amino acids. CDR1 SGDLS and CDR2 YYNGEE come from the germline V gene.

This chain uses TRBV7-8 with TRBJ2-3; the TCRdb call, TRBD1, lacks DNA for checking. The germline V gene has CDR1 SGHVS and CDR2 FQNEAQ. The CDR3 loop spans 14 amino acids. The CDR3 is CASSKTGSTDTQYF.

V usage is TRBV28 and J usage is TRBJ2-1. Per germline, CDR1 MDHEN and CDR2 SYDVKM. CDR3 size: 13 residues. The CDR3 protein is CASRRQTYNEQFF. Variable domain in full (rest from reference TRBV28 and TRBJ2-1): DVKVTQSSRYLVKRTGEKVFLECVQDMDHENMFWYRQDPGLGLRLIYFSYDVKMKEKGDIPEGYSVSREKKERFSLILESASTNQTSMYLCASRRQTYNEQFFGPGTRLTVL.